The 29 T cell receptor beta chains given below trace back to one sample, sequenced in a study of cytomegalovirus exposure and HLA in healthy donors. 60 Vbeta and 13 Jbeta primers were used in PCR. Sequenced by immunoSEQ multiplex PCR; TCRdb stores in-frame clones only, minus some. The table includes under 200,000 clones, about 80% detected once. Source material: PBMCs. These receptors came from a man in his late teens or twenties in good health and CMV-seropositive.

The chain is built from TRBV19 and TRBJ1-5; 9 bases are a match to TRBD1. Germline V CDR1 and CDR2: LNHDA, SQIVND (reference sequence). V dropped 3 bases and J dropped 0; count of bases not matched to a gene: 12. The CDR3 covers 19 residues. CDR3 in DNA: TGTGCCAGTAGTATGGGGGACAGGGCCCGAAAATATAGCAATCAGCCCCAGCATTTT. Its protein is CASSMGDRARKYSNQPQHF.

This chain links TRBV5-1 with TRBJ2-1; 8 positions match TRBD2. The length of the CDR3 is 16 residues. The germline V gene encodes CDR1 SGHRS and CDR2 YFSETQ. V trimming: 2 bases; J trimming: 0 bases; junction bases outside the gene matches: 4. The CDR3 DNA sequence: TGCGCCAGCAGCTTACTAGCGGAAGGCTCCTACAATGAGCAGTTCTTC. It yields the protein CASSLLAEGSYNEQFF.

This clone has more than one count but fewer than ten. Written as DNA, the CDR3 is TGTGCCAGTAGTTTCACAGGGGAAGGCTACGAGCAGTACTTC. This encodes CASSFTGEGYEQYF. The chain couples TRBV19 to TRBJ2-7; the match to TRBD1 covers 7 bases. Germline lookup yields CDR1 LNHDA and CDR2 SQIVND (reference sequence). The CDR3 extends over 14 amino acids. Losses at the gene ends were 5 bases for V and 3 bases for J; bases not matched to a gene: 7.

This clone was recorded once. V is TRBV7-9 and J is TRBJ1-2, with D possibly matching TRBD1 (6 bases). Germline V CDR1 and CDR2: SEHNR, FQNEAQ (reference sequence). The ends were cut back, 1 base at V and 7 bases at J, with 19 bases in the middle. CDR3 length equals 16 residues. The CDR3: CASSLEQGTPPGGYTF. The CDR3 DNA follows: TGTGCCAGCAGCTTAGAACAGGGAACCCCTCCGGGTGGCTACACCTTC.

This clone was counted a single time. V is TRBV30 and J is TRBJ1-5, with D perhaps matching TRBD1 (5 bases). CDR1 and CDR2 from the germline V gene are GTSNPN and SVGIG (reference sequence). The V and J ends lost 1 base and 9 bases respectively, with 13 bases between them. The CDR3 is 13 residues long. CDR3 in amino acids: CAWSGPRVWPQHF. Written as DNA, the CDR3 is TGTGCCTGGAGTGGTCCCAGGGTTTGGCCCCAGCATTTT.

This chain joins TRBV18 and TRBJ2-2, with a weak D call TRBD1 (6 bases). Germline V CDR1 and CDR2: KGHSH, LQKENI. Trimming removed 1 base at V and 0 bases at J, with 12 bases between. The CDR3 covers 17 residues. CDR3 sequence: CASSPLRDISNTGELFF. The CDR3 nucleotides read TGTGCCAGCTCACCACTCCGGGACATATCGAACACCGGGGAGCTGTTTTTT.

The CDR3 sequence is CATSKSSSGGAPDTQYF. CDR3 coding DNA: TGTGCCACCAGCAAGAGCAGCAGCGGGGGGGCCCCAGATACGCAGTATTTT. This chain links TRBV15 with TRBJ2-3, with 10 nucleotides matching TRBD2. V shed 4 bases, J shed 4 bases, and the junction held 11 bases outside the gene matches. The CDR3 covers 17 residues. Per germline, CDR1 LNHNV and CDR2 YYDKDF (reference sequence).

The chain employs TRBV27 and TRBJ1-1; D not resolved. Germline loops: CDR1 MNHEY, CDR2 SMNVEV (reference sequence). CDR3 length: 15 residues. Between the trimmed V and J ends, which lost 3 bases and 0 bases, there was a span of 11 bases. In DNA form, the CDR3 reads TGTGCCAGCAGTTTGTACCCAGATATGAACACTGAAGCTTTCTTT. Translating it yields CASSLYPDMNTEAFF.

A remark on this clone: The junction departs from the called germline gene at one end, perhaps through a read error. V and J are TRBV6-5 and TRBJ2-4; D unresolved. Germline V lookup: CDR1 MNHEY, CDR2 SVGAGI. The CDR3 consists of 12 residues. CDR3 DNA: TGTGCCAGCAGTCCAGCCAAAAACAGTCAGTACTTC. Translating gives CASSPAKNSQYF.

The genes are TRBV5-1 and TRBJ2-2; D is undetermined. Germline V CDR1 and CDR2: SGHRS, YFSETQ. The CDR3 is 15 residues long. Deletions cut 0 bases from V and 0 bases from J, with 6 bases between. Here the CDR3 reads CASSLELANTGELFF. The CDR3 region has the DNA TGCGCCAGCAGCTTGGAGCTAGCGAACACCGGGGAGCTGTTTTTT.

This chain joins TRBV5-4 and TRBJ1-1, with TRBD1 matching over 9 bases. V gave up 5 bases and J gave up 8 bases; unmatched junction bases: 13. The length of the CDR3 is 15 residues. CDR1 is SGHNT, CDR2 YYREEE, per germline (reference sequence). The CDR3 sequence: CASSPGTGLKSEAFF. The CDR3 nucleotides are TGTGCCAGCAGTCCCGGGACAGGGCTTAAATCCGAAGCTTTCTTT.

V usage is TRBV7-9 and J usage is TRBJ2-5, with TRBD1 as a possible D gene (5 bases). V was pared by 5 bases and J by 1 base, with 8 bases between. The CDR3 length is 13 residues. Germline CDR1 reads SEHNR; CDR2 reads FQNEAQ (reference sequence). Here the CDR3 DNA reads TGTGCCAGCAGCCCCGACAGCCAAGAGACCCAGTACTTC. Its protein is CASSPDSQETQYF.

CDR3 in amino acids: CASSYPGAGGELFF. The CDR3 DNA reads TGTGCCAGCAGTTACCCGGGCGCGGGCGGGGAGCTGTTTTTT. The chain combines TRBV6-5 with TRBJ2-2; maybe TRBD2 (5 bases). CDR1 and CDR2 from the germline V gene are MNHEY and SVGAGI. The V gene lost 2 bases and the J gene lost 7 bases, with 11 bases spanning the gap. CDR3 length: 14 residues.

The rearrangement links TRBV6-4 to TRBJ2-6, with 8 bases identical to TRBD1. The CDR3 covers 16 residues. Germline V gives CDR1 MRHNA, CDR2 SNTAGT. The V and J ends lost 6 bases and 0 bases, in that order; junction bases with no gene match: 4. In nucleotides, the CDR3 is TGTGCCAGCAGCCTCGGGACAGGCTCTGGGGCCAACGTCCTGACTTTC. Protein: CASSLGTGSGANVLTF.

V usage is TRBV19 and J usage is TRBJ2-3; 10 bases are a match to TRBD2. Trimming removed 2 bases from V and 6 bases from J; junction bases left unmatched: 11. There are 17 residues in the CDR3. CDR1 is LNHDA and CDR2 is SQIVND in the germline V gene (reference sequence). CDR3 nucleotide sequence: TGTGCCAGTAGTATACAAGCGGGGGGGCGCATCGGGGATACGCAGTATTTT. It is translated as CASSIQAGGRIGDTQYF.

This chain links TRBV19 with TRBJ1-1; D unresolved. Germline V CDR1 and CDR2: LNHDA, SQIVND (reference sequence). Trimming left V 0 bases short and J 3 bases short, with 5 bases between. The CDR3 loop spans 13 amino acids. CDR3 coding DNA: TGTGCCAGTAGTATAGATCTTGACACTGAAGCTTTCTTT. Translated: CASSIDLDTEAFF.

This rearrangement joins TRBV5-6 to TRBJ2-5; D is unclear. This CDR3 spans 11 amino acids. Germline V CDR1 and CDR2: SGHDT, YYEEEE. Between the trimmed V and J ends, which lost 2 bases and 8 bases, there was a span of 7 bases. CDR3 loop: CASSLTSTQYF. The DNA for the CDR3 is TGTGCCAGCAGCTTAACGAGCACCCAGTACTTC. Variable domain in full (rest from reference TRBV5-6 and TRBJ2-5): DAGVTQSPTHLIKTRGQQVTLRCSPKSGHDTVSWYQQALGQGPQFIFQYYEEEERQRGNFPDRFSGHQFPNYSSELNVNALLLGDSALYLCASSLTSTQYFGPGTRLLVL.

The sample holds a few counts of this clone. This rearrangement joins TRBV5-4 to TRBJ2-6; 7 bases are a match to TRBD1. V was pared by 4 bases and J by 4 bases, with 5 bases of the junction left unmatched. The CDR3 length is 15 residues. Per the germline V gene, CDR1 is SGHNT and CDR2 is YYREEE (reference sequence). In DNA, the CDR3 is TGTGCCAGCAGCCCGACAGGGCACGGGGCCAACGTCCTGACTTTC. Its translation: CASSPTGHGANVLTF.

The chain is built from TRBV29-1 and TRBJ2-7; TRBD1 might be the D (6 bases). The CDR3 is 13 amino acids. Trimming left V 6 bases short and J 0 bases short, with 12 bases between. CDR1 SQVTM and CDR2 ANQGSEA come from the germline V gene. CDR3 DNA: TGCAGCGTGGGGCAGGGGAACTCCTACGAGCAGTACTTC. Translating gives CSVGQGNSYEQYF.

The V call is TRBV11-2, the J call TRBJ2-7; 7 bases map to TRBD1. This CDR3 contains 14 residues. Germline V gene data show CDR1 as SGHAT and CDR2 as FQNNGV. V shed 6 bases, J shed 9 bases, and the junction held 14 bases outside the gene matches. Here the CDR3 reads CASSSAGTASLQYF. The CDR3 DNA is TGTGCCAGCAGTTCCGCCGGGACAGCCTCTTTGCAGTACTTC.

V gene TRBV5-1 combines with J gene TRBJ1-1; a possible D gene is TRBD1 (5 bases). This CDR3 is 12 amino acids long. V gave up 0 bases and J gave up 10 bases, with 10 bases separating them. CDR1 is SGHRS and CDR2 is YFSETQ in the germline V gene. The CDR3 protein is CASSLGGGRAFF. CDR3 sequence (DNA): TGCGCCAGCAGCTTGGGGGGGGGACGAGCTTTCTTT.

CDR3 bases: TGTGCCAGCAGCTTAGACTTAAGCGACTATGGCTACACCTTC. Residues: CASSLDLSDYGYTF. This chain joins TRBV7-9 and TRBJ1-2; no reliable D call. The CDR3 extends over 14 amino acids. The germline gives CDR1 SEHNR, CDR2 FQNEAQ (reference sequence). Trimming removed 1 base from V and 3 bases from J, with 9 bases in between.

The genes are TRBV15 and TRBJ2-7; 10 bases are a match to TRBD1. J gave up 2 bases and V 5 bases, and 0 bases lay outside the gene matches. This CDR3 has 13 amino acids. Germline CDR1 is LNHNV and CDR2 is YYDKDF (reference sequence). The CDR3 sequence is CATSGQGAYEQYF. CDR3 in DNA: TGTGCCACCAGCGGACAGGGGGCCTACGAGCAGTACTTC.

Comment on this clone: No conserved phenylalanine or tryptophan is present at the end of the CDR3, so a read error is the likely explanation. This chain joins TRBV18 and TRBJ2-7; D might be TRBD2 (5 bases). V lost 6 bases, J lost 2 bases, and 14 bases lay in between. The CDR3 runs 14 residues. Looked up from germline, CDR1 is KGHSH and CDR2 is LQKENI. CDR3 DNA: TGTGCCAGCTCTCCCGGGATTAGACCCTACGAGCAGTACCTC. This encodes CASSPGIRPYEQYL.

The V and J genes are TRBV9 and TRBJ1-6, with TRBD1 matching 7 bases. J was trimmed by 8 bases and V by 4 bases; bases with no gene match: 9. This CDR3 contains 15 residues. Per the germline V gene, CDR1 is SGDLS and CDR2 is YYNGEE. CDR3 DNA sequence: TGTGCCAGCAGCAACCGACAGGGTTTGGATTCACCCCTCCACTTT. This translates into CASSNRQGLDSPLHF.

V and J are TRBV6-6 and TRBJ2-2; 7 nucleotides align to TRBD1. The trim removed 2 bases at V and 1 base at J, leaving 4 bases unmatched. Germline CDR1 is MNHNY and CDR2 is SVGAGI (reference sequence). The CDR3 extends over 16 amino acids. For the CDR3, the DNA is TGTGCCAGCAGTTACCCCGACAGGGAGAACACCGGGGAGCTGTTTTTT. Translation gives CASSYPDRENTGELFF.

The chain carries TRBV5-1 and TRBJ2-7, with 10 bases lining up with TRBD1. V was pared by 7 bases and J by 2 bases, with 3 bases of the junction left unmatched. The CDR3 is 13 residues long. CDR1 and CDR2 from the germline V gene are SGHRS and YFSETQ. Here the CDR3 DNA reads TGCGCCAGCGGCGGGACAGGGGCCTACGAGCAGTACTTC. Translated, it gives CASGGTGAYEQYF.

The rearrangement joins TRBV5-5 to TRBJ1-5; weak D call: TRBD1 (5 bases). The CDR3 covers 17 residues. V dropped 0 bases and J dropped 0 bases, with 13 bases sitting between them. Germline V CDR1 and CDR2: SGHKS, YYEKEE (reference sequence). CDR3 in amino acids: CASSLVVGGYSNQPQHF. For the CDR3, the DNA is TGTGCCAGCAGCTTGGTTGTGGGGGGGTATAGCAATCAGCCCCAGCATTTT.

The chain recombines TRBV21-1 with TRBJ2-1; the D call in the table, TRBD1, was not verified against the DNA. TRBV21-1 is flagged as a pseudogene. This CDR3 has 16 amino acids. The CDR3, as DNA: TGTGCCAGCAGCAAATCTGAACAGGACGAATACAATGAGCAGTTCTTC. Translation gives CASSKSEQDEYNEQFF.